This passage covers 28 T cell receptor beta chains from one sample sequenced in a study of blood T cell repertoires in COVID-19 (dated by TCRdb to 2019 to 2021). The library was produced with the immunoSEQ multiplex PCR assay. As stored in TCRdb, this immuneACCESS dataset retains in-frame rearrangements with V and J assigned. A fraction of the clones does not appear; measured against another copy, unresolved V genes explain less than half of the discrepancy, and the remainder lacks a known reason. For this sample there are 260,000 or so clones; 80% to 90% appear just once. Of the sample, around 3.5% is held by the ten largest clones. What was sequenced was PBMCs or T cells enriched from blood (not recorded which). The receptors shown here come from a woman aged 40 to 50 who had been exposed to COVID-19.

Remarks on this clone: One end of the junction varies from germline; a read error may be responsible. This chain links TRBV6-2 or TRBV6-3 with TRBJ2-1; D call uncertain. Germline V gives CDR1 MNHEY, CDR2 SVGEGT. CDR3 size: 14 residues. The CDR3 is CASSDSRYYNEQFF. In DNA, the CDR3 is TGTGCCAGCAGTGACTCCCGCTATTACAATGAGCAGTTCTTC.

This chain connects TRBV4-1 to TRBJ2-7; 12 positions agree with TRBD2. Trimming cost V 1 base and J 4 bases; bases outside gene matches: 2. The germline CDR1 and CDR2 sequences are MGHRA and YSYEKL. The CDR3 has 15 amino acids. The CDR3 DNA is TGCGCCAGCAGCCAAGCCCTAGCGGGGGGGTACGAGCAGTACTTC. This encodes CASSQALAGGYEQYF.

The table lists this clone with a few counts. V is TRBV19 and J is TRBJ1-2; 11 bases fit TRBD1. V gave up 4 bases and J gave up 4 bases; unmatched junction bases: 8. The CDR3 is 16 residues long. Germline-derived CDR1 and CDR2 are LNHDA and SQIVND (reference sequence). CDR3 bases: TGTGCCAGTAGTAGCGGACAGGGGGCCGTAGGCTATGGCTACACCTTC. Its translation is CASSSGQGAVGYGYTF.

The chain couples TRBV28 to TRBJ2-5; D may be TRBD2 (6 bases). Germline values: CDR1 MDHEN, CDR2 SYDVKM. V lost 4 bases and J 2 bases, leaving 17 bases between the germline ends. The CDR3 consists of 16 residues. CDR3 in DNA: TGTGCCAGCAGTTCCCGGCGGGCCGGAGGGCAAGAGACCCAGTACTTC. Protein: CASSSRRAGGQETQYF.

The rearrangement links TRBV9 to TRBJ2-1; 9 bases map to TRBD1. The CDR3 is 16 amino acids. Trimming cost V 0 bases and J 6 bases; bases outside gene matches: 7. Germline assignment: CDR1 SGDLS and CDR2 YYNGEE. CDR3 coding DNA: TGTGCCAGCAGCGTAGTAGGGACAGGGTTTGGCAATGAGCAGTTCTTC. Its protein product is CASSVVGTGFGNEQFF.

The J gene is TRBJ2-7, the V gene TRBV27; D is perhaps TRBD1 (6 bases). The CDR3 is 14 amino acids. The germline gives CDR1 MNHEY, CDR2 SMNVEV (reference sequence). V was shortened by 5 bases and J by 0 bases, with 11 bases between the two germline ends. The DNA for the CDR3 is TGTGCCAGCAGTCCGACAGGTCTCTCCTACGAGCAGTACTTC. This encodes CASSPTGLSYEQYF.

This clone was seen once. The chain joins TRBV7-2 to TRBJ1-1; TRBD1 aligns across 9 bases. Trimming removed 4 bases from V and 8 bases from J; junction bases left unmatched: 5. The CDR3 runs 13 residues. Per the germline V gene, CDR1 is SGHTA and CDR2 is FQGNSA. The CDR3 spells CASSSRQGGEAFF. The CDR3, as DNA: TGTGCCAGCAGCTCCAGACAGGGGGGCGAAGCTTTCTTT.

V usage is TRBV27 and J usage is TRBJ2-5; 8 bases align to TRBD2. The CDR3 is made up of 15 amino acids. Germline assignment: CDR1 MNHEY and CDR2 SMNVEV (reference sequence). The ends lost 2 bases at V and 1 base at J; junction bases unmatched: 3. The DNA of the CDR3 is TGTGCCAGCAGTTTAAATAGCGGGGTCCAAGAGACCCAGTACTTC. Translating gives CASSLNSGVQETQYF.

This chain links TRBV24-1 with TRBJ2-2, with D maybe TRBD2 (6 bases). Germline CDR1 KGHDR, CDR2 SFDVKD. This CDR3 region has 17 residues. Trimming removed 3 bases from V and 6 bases from J, with 19 bases in between. The CDR3 spells CATSDPPGAKGPGELFF. The CDR3 DNA reads TGTGCCACCAGTGATCCACCGGGAGCTAAGGGGCCCGGGGAGCTGTTTTTT.

The genes are TRBV7-8 and TRBJ1-1; D remains unclear. The V end was cut by 5 bases, the J end by 0 bases, with 7 bases between. CDR1 and CDR2 from the germline V gene are SGHVS and FQNEAQ. The CDR3 length is 13 residues. CDR3 in amino acids: CASSRNMNTEAFF. The CDR3 region has the DNA TGTGCCAGCAGCCGGAACATGAACACTGAAGCTTTCTTT.

This chain uses TRBV7-9 with TRBJ1-2; 10 positions agree with TRBD1. The CDR3 has 14 amino acids. From germline, CDR1 is SEHNR and CDR2 FQNEAQ (reference sequence). V was clipped by 4 bases and J by 7 bases; unmatched bases: 6. This CDR3 is CASSWGQGRGGYTF. DNA of the CDR3: TGTGCCAGCAGCTGGGGACAGGGGAGGGGTGGCTACACCTTC.

This clone turned up a few times. The chain employs TRBV3-1 (or the pseudogene TRBV3-2) and TRBJ1-1; D is unclear. The V gene's germline CDR1 is LGHDT and CDR2 YNNKEL (reference sequence). CDR3 length: 15 residues. Trimming stripped 4 bases from V and 1 base from J, with 13 bases between. The CDR3 protein is CASSLGRQPNTEAFF. The DNA for the CDR3 is TGTGCCAGCAGCCTAGGCAGACAACCGAACACTGAAGCTTTCTTT.

This chain connects TRBV19 to TRBJ2-4; 11 bases align to TRBD2. The CDR3 length is 15 residues. The V gene's germline CDR1 is LNHDA and CDR2 SQIVND (reference sequence). V lost 5 bases to trimming and J lost 9 bases; unmatched junction nucleotides: 9. CDR3 in amino acids: CASSGVAGGRGIQYF. The DNA of the CDR3 is TGTGCCAGTAGTGGGGTAGCGGGGGGGCGCGGCATTCAGTACTTC.

The chain joins TRBV27 to TRBJ1-4, with TRBD1 matching over 8 bases. In germline, CDR1 is MNHEY, CDR2 SMNVEV (reference sequence). V was pared by 6 bases and J by 8 bases, with 5 bases of the junction left unmatched. The CDR3 has 13 residues. Here the CDR3 DNA reads TGTGCCAGCAGCCGGACAGGGACAGAAAAACTGTTTTTT. Its translation: CASSRTGTEKLFF.

This clone was detected a few times. The same CDR3 arises from other DNA sequences in this sample as well. The rearrangement uses TRBV7-2 and TRBJ2-5; TRBD2 agrees at 8 bases. J lost 2 bases, V lost 1 base, and 6 bases had no gene match. CDR1 is SGHTA, CDR2 FQGNSA, per germline. This CDR3 is 16 amino acids long. For the CDR3, the DNA is TGTGCCAGCAGCTTAGTCCCAGCGGGGGAACAAGAGACCCAGTACTTC. This gives the protein CASSLVPAGEQETQYF.

CDR3 nucleotides: TGTGCCAGCAGCCGACAGATGATTACCTACGAGCAGTACTTC. Translated: CASSRQMITYEQYF. The chain employs TRBV11-2 and TRBJ2-7, with D possibly matching TRBD1 (5 bases). Trimming pared 5 bases from V and 2 bases from J, leaving 13 bases between. Per germline, CDR1 SGHAT and CDR2 FQNNGV. This CDR3 is built from 14 residues.

V and J are TRBV6-6 and TRBJ2-2; TRBD1 aligns across 9 bases. J gave up 4 bases and V 5 bases, and 11 bases lay outside the gene matches. CDR3 length: 17 residues. CDR1 is MNHNY, CDR2 SVGAGI, per germline (reference sequence). Here the CDR3 DNA reads TGTGCCAGCAGTCCACCCCACAGGGGGCTGAGCACCGGGGAGCTGTTTTTT. Translation gives CASSPPHRGLSTGELFF.

The J gene is TRBJ2-5, the V gene TRBV29-1; D possibly corresponds to TRBD2 (5 bases). The CDR3 contains 16 residues. CDR1 and CDR2 from the germline V gene are SQVTM and ANQGSEA. Trimming removed 6 bases from V and 5 bases from J, with 25 bases in between. CDR3: CSVLDTLLEALETQYF. The CDR3 DNA sequence: TGCAGCGTCCTTGATACCCTGTTGGAGGCGCTGGAGACCCAGTACTTC.

The chain couples TRBV12-3 or TRBV12-4 to TRBJ2-2; a weak D match, TRBD1 (5 bases). V lost 6 bases and J 5 bases, leaving 10 bases between the germline ends. This CDR3 has 13 amino acids. DNA for the CDR3: TGTGCCAGCAGGAAGAGACAGACCGGGGAGCTGTTTTTT. Translated: CASRKRQTGELFF.

The genes are TRBV7-7 and TRBJ2-5; 8 bases map to TRBD1. The germline gives CDR1 SSHAT, CDR2 FNYEAQ (reference sequence). CDR3 length: 16 residues. V lost 0 bases, J lost 3 bases, and 6 bases stayed unmatched. This CDR3 is CASSLASGGGEETQYF. As DNA, the CDR3 is TGTGCCAGCAGCTTAGCATCAGGGGGCGGGGAAGAGACCCAGTACTTC.

The chain has TRBV7-8 and TRBJ1-5; D possibly corresponds to TRBD1 (6 bases). This CDR3 has 14 residues. The V gene lost 1 base and the J gene lost 6 bases, with 10 bases spanning the gap. Germline V lookup: CDR1 SGHVS, CDR2 FQNEAQ. The CDR3: CASSLVGAGQPQHF. In DNA form, the CDR3 reads TGTGCCAGCAGCTTAGTGGGGGCAGGTCAGCCCCAGCATTTT.

This clone was counted at least ten times. Other nucleotide sequences from this sample produce the same CDR3. This sequence joins TRBV7-8 and TRBJ1-3; D might be TRBD1 (6 bases). The V end was cut by 5 bases, the J end by 2 bases, with 10 bases between. CDR3 length: 14 amino acids. CDR1 and CDR2 from the germline V gene are SGHVS and FQNEAQ. CDR3 sequence: CASSPQGAGNTIYF. CDR3 sequence (DNA): TGTGCCAGCAGCCCACAGGGAGCTGGAAACACCATATATTTT.

This clone occurred a few times. The chain carries TRBV2 and TRBJ2-7; no clear D. The V gene's germline CDR1 is SNHLY and CDR2 FYNNEI. This CDR3 contains 12 residues. Trimming left V 4 bases short and J 3 bases short, with 7 bases between. Here the CDR3 DNA reads TGTGCCAGCAGTGTCGGTCTCTACGAGCAGTACTTC. Protein: CASSVGLYEQYF.

CDR3 region: CASSYNTAGQNSPLHF. CDR3 DNA: TGTGCCAGCAGTTACAACACCGCGGGGCAAAATTCACCCCTCCACTTT. This chain links TRBV6-2 or TRBV6-3 with TRBJ1-6; weak D call: TRBD1 (5 bases). The ends were cut back, 2 bases at V and 7 bases at J, with 15 bases in the middle. The CDR3 contains 16 residues. Germline assignment: CDR1 MNHEY and CDR2 SVGEGT.

The sample holds a few counts of this clone. The chain combines TRBV6-5 with TRBJ1-1, with D hard to call. The CDR3 loop spans 13 amino acids. V was clipped by 7 bases and J by 1 base, with 10 bases between them. CDR1 and CDR2 (germline): MNHEY, SVGAGI. CDR3 in amino acids: CASKIQTNTEAFF. The CDR3 DNA sequence: TGTGCCAGCAAGATACAGACGAACACTGAAGCTTTCTTT.

The gene calls are TRBV12-3 or TRBV12-4 and TRBJ2-7, with TRBD1 identical over 9 bases. V was pared by 5 bases and J by 8 bases, with 7 bases of the junction left unmatched. This CDR3 spans 13 amino acids. The CDR3 bases are TGTGCCAGCAGTCCGGAAGGGACAGGGAAGCAGTACTTC. Encoded protein: CASSPEGTGKQYF.

The rearrangement links TRBV5-1 to TRBJ2-7; no firm D call. This CDR3 comprises 12 residues. Germline V CDR1 and CDR2: SGHRS, YFSETQ. The germline V and J ends were trimmed by 0 bases and 4 bases, with 5 bases remaining between them. CDR3 protein: CASSLESYEQYF. The CDR3 DNA reads TGCGCCAGCAGCTTGGAGAGTTACGAGCAGTACTTC.

The sample holds one count of this clone. The chain recombines TRBV7-9 with TRBJ2-5; 11 nucleotides line up with TRBD2. Germline loops: CDR1 SEHNR, CDR2 FQNEAQ (reference sequence). CDR3 length: 14 residues. V trimming: 2 bases; J trimming: 5 bases; junction bases outside the gene matches: 1. CDR3 sequence reads: CASSLLAGGETQYF. The CDR3 DNA follows: TGTGCCAGCAGCTTACTAGCGGGGGGCGAGACCCAGTACTTC.